This T cell receptor (beta chain) was observed in a study of cytomegalovirus exposure and HLA in healthy donors. Deletions cut 3 bases from V and 4 bases from J, with 13 bases between. Germline CDR1 MGHDK, CDR2 SYGVNS. The CDR3 has 16 amino acids. The PCR ran on 60 Vbeta and 13 Jbeta primers. TCRdb keeps only in-frame clones here, not all; method: immunoSEQ multiplex PCR. The sample consists of roughly 100,000 clones, approximately 79% of them appearing once. Specimen: PBMCs. The source is a man aged 60-69 years in good health and CMV-seropositive. The chain is built from TRBV25-1 and TRBJ1-6, with D maybe TRBD1 (6 bases). CDR3 in amino acids: CASSESTGKYNSPLHF. CDR3 coding DNA: TGTGCCAGCAGTGAGTCTACAGGGAAATATAATTCACCCCTCCACTTT. The full variable domain, rest sourced from reference TRBV25-1 and TRBJ1-6, is EADIYQTPRYLVIGTGKKITLECSQTMGHDKMYWYQQDPGMELHLIHYSYGVNSTEKGDLSSESTVSRIRTEHFPLTLESARPSHTSQYLCASSESTGKYNSPLHFGNGTRLTVT.